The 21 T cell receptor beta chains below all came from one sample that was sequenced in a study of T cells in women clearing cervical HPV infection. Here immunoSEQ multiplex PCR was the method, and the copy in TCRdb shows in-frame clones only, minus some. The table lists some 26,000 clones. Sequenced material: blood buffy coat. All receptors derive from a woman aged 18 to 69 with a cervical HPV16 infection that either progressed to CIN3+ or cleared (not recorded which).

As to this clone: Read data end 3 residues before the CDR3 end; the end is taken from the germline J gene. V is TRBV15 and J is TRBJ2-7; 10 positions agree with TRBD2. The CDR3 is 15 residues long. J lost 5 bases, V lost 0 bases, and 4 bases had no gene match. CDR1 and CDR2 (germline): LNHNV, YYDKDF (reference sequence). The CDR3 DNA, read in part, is TGTGCCACCAGCAGAGAACAAACTAGCGGGGACGAG. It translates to CATSREQTSGDE. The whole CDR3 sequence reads CATSREQTSGDEQYF.

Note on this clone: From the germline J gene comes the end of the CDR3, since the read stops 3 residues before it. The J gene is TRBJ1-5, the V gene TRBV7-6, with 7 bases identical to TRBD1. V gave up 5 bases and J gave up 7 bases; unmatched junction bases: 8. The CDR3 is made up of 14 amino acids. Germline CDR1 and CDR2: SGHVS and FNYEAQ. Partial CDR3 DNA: TGTGCCAGCAGCGCCGGACAGGTCGGGCAGCCC. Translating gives CASSAGQVGQP. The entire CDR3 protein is CASSAGQVGQPQHF.

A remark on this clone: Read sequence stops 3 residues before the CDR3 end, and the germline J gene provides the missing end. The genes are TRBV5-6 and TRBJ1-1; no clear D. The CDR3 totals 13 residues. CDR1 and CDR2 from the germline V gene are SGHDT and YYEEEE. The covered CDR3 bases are TGTGCCAGCAGCTTGGGGGCAGGTTACGAA. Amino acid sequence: CASSLGAGYE. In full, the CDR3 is CASSLGAGYEAFF.

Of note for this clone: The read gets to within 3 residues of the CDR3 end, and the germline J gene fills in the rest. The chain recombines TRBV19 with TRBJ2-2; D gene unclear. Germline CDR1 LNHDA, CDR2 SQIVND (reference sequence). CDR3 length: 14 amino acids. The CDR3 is CASSPTQVSAKLFF. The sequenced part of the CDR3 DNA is TGTGCCAGTAGTCCCACCCAGGTTTCGGCCAAG.

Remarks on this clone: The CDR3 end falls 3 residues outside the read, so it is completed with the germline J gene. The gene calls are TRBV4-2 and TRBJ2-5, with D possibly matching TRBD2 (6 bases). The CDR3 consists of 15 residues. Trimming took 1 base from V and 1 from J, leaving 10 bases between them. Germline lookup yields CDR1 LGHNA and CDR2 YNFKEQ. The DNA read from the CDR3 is TGTGCCAGCAGCCAAGCCCTGGGGGGCCAAGAGACC. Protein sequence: CASSQALGGQET. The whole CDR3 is CASSQALGGQETQYF.

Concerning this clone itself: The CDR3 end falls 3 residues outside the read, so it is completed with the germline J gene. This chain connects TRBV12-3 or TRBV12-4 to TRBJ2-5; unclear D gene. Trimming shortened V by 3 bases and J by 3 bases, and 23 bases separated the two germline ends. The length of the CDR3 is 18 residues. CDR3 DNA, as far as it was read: TGTGCCAGCAGTTTGATGGTCCCCTTCGGCAGGCCAAAAGAGACC. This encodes CASSLMVPFGRPKET. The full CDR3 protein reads CASSLMVPFGRPKETQYF.

Incomplete CDR3 DNA: TGCGCCAGCAGTCGGGGTGAAAAA. Protein: CASSRGEK. The complete CDR3 reads CASSRGEKLFF. The V and J genes are TRBV5-1 and TRBJ1-4; D not certain. The sequenced fragment ends 3 residues before the CDR3 boundary, so the rest is inferred from the germline J gene. Germline lookup yields CDR1 SGHRS and CDR2 YFSETQ. This CDR3 is built from 11 residues. V dropped 5 bases and J dropped 7 bases, with 6 bases sitting between them.

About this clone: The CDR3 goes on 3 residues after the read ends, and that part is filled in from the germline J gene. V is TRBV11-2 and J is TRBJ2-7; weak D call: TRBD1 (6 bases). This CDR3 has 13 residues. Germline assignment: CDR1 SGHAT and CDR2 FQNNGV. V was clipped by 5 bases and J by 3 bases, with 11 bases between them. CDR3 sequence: CASSRTVVYEQYF. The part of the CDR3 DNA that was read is TGTGCCAGCAGCCGGACAGTGGTCTACGAG.

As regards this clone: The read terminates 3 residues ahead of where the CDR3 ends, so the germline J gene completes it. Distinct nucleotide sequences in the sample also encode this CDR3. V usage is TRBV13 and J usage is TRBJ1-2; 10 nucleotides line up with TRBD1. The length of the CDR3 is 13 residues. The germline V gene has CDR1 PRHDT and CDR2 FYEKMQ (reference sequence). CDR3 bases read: TGTGCCAGCAGTAGAGGGACAGGGGAGGGT. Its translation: CASSRGTGEG. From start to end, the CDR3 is CASSRGTGEGYTF.

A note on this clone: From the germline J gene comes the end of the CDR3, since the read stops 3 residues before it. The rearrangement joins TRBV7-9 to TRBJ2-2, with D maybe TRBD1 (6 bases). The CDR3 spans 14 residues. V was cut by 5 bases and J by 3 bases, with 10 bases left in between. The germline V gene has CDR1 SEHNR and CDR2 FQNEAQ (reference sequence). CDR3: CASSPGVDTGELFF. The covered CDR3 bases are TGTGCCAGCAGCCCAGGGGTCGACACCGGGGAG.

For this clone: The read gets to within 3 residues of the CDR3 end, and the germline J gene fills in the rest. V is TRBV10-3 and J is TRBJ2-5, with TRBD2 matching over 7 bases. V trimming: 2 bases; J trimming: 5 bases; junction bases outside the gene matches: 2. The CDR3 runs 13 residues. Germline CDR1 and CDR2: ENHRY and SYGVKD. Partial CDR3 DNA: TGTGCCATCAGTGAGGGTAGCGGGGAGACC. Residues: CAISEGSGET. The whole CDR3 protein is CAISEGSGETQYF.

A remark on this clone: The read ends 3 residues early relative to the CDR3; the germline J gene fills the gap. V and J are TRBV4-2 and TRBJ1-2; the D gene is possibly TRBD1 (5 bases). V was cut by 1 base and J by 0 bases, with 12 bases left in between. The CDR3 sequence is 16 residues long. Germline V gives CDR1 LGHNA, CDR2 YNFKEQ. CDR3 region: CASSQVQQASNYGYTF. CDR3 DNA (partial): TGTGCCAGCAGCCAAGTCCAACAGGCTTCTAACTATGGC.

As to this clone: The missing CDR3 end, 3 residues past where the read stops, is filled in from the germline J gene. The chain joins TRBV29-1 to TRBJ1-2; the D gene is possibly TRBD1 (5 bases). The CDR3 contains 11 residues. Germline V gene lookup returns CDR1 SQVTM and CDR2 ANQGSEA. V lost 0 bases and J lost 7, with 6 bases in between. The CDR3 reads CSVEDRVGYTF. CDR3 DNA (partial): TGCAGCGTTGAAGACAGGGTTGGC.

Partial CDR3 DNA: TGCGCCAGCAGCTTGAGGGCGAACAATGAG. Amino acids: CASSLRANNE. From start to end, the CDR3 is CASSLRANNEQFF. The V and J genes are TRBV5-1 and TRBJ2-1, with D unresolved. The missing CDR3 end, 3 residues past where the read stops, is filled in from the germline J gene. The V end lost 1 base, the J end lost 5 bases, and 7 bases lay between the germline ends. CDR1 is SGHRS, CDR2 YFSETQ, per germline. CDR3 size: 13 residues.

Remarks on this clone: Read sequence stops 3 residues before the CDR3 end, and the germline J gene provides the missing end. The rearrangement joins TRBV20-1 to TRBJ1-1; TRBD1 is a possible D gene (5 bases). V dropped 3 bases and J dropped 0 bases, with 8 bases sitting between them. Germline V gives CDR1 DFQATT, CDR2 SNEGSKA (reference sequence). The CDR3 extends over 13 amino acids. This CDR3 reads CSASRVMNTEAFF. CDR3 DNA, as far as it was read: TGCAGTGCTAGCAGGGTTATGAACACTGAA.

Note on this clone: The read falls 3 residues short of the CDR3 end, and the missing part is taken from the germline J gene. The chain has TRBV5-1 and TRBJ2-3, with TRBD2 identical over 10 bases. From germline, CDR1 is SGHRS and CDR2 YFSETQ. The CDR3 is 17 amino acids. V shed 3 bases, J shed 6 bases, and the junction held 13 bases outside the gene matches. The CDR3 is CASSSVASGGAFDTQYF. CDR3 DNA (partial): TGCGCCAGCAGCTCCGTGGCGAGCGGGGGGGCTTTTGATACG.

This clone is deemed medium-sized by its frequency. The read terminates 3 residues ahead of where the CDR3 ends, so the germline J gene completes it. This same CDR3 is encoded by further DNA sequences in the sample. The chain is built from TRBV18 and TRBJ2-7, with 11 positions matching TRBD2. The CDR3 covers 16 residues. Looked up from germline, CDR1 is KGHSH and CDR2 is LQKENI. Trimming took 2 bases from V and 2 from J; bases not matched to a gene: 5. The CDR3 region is CASSPKISGGAYEQYF. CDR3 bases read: TGTGCCAGCTCACCAAAGATTAGCGGGGGGGCCTACGAG.

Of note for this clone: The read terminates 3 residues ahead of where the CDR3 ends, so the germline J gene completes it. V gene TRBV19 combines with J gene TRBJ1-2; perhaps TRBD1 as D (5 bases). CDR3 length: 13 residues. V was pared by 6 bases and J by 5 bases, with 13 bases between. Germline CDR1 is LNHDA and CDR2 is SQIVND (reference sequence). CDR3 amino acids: CASSPKTGYGYTF. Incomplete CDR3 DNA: TGTGCCAGTAGCCCCAAAACAGGTTATGGC.

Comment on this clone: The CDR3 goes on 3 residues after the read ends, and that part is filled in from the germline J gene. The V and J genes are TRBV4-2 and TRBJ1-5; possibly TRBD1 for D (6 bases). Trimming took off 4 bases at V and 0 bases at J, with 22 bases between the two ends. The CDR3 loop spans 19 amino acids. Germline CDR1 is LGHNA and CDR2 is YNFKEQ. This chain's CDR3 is CASSLQDSGIYYSNQPQHF. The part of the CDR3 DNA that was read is TGTGCCAGCAGCCTGCAGGACAGCGGAATTTACTATAGCAATCAGCCC.

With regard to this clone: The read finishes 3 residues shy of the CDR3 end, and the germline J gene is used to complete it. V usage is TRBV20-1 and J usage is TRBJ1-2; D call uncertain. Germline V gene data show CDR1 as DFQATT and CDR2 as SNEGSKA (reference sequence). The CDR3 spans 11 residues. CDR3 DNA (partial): TGCAGTGCTAGAGATCGCGGGGGC. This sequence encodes CSARDRGG. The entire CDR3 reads CSARDRGGYTF.

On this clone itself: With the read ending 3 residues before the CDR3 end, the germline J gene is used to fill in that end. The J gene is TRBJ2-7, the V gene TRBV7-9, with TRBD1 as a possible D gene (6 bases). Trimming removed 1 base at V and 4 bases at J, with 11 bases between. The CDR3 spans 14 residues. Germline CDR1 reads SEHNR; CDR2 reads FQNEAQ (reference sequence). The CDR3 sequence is CASSLVRQEYEQYF. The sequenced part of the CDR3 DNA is TGTGCCAGCAGCTTAGTGAGACAGGAGTACGAG.